The 14 T cell receptor beta chains below were found in one sample sequenced in a study of naive and memory T cell subsets. Both TRBC1 and TRBC2 were covered by a beta constant-region primer of two equimolar oligonucleotides. From the UMI-ligation and nested PCR reads, TCRdb called clonotypes with MiXCR, one entry per CDR3 protein. The table lists tens of thousands of distinct CDR3 sequences, about an eighth of them singletons. Material for sequencing was central memory CD4+ T cells from blood. All receptors derive from a human donor in good health.

The CDR3 sequence: CASSPGLAGGGTDTQYF. In nucleotides, the CDR3 is TGCGCCAGCAGCCCGGGACTAGCGGGAGGTGGAACAGATACGCAGTATTTT. This chain uses TRBV5-1 with TRBJ2-3; 15 positions match TRBD2. Per the germline V gene, CDR1 is SGHRS and CDR2 is YFSETQ. The CDR3 covers 17 residues. The junction had 6 bases not matched to a gene; V was cut back by 4 bases and J by 3 bases.

The chain is built from TRBV6-5 and TRBJ2-7, with 7 bases that match TRBD2. This CDR3 contains 17 residues. Losses at the gene ends were 0 bases for V and 6 bases for J; bases not matched to a gene: 14. From germline, CDR1 is MNHEY and CDR2 SVGAGI. In DNA form, the CDR3 reads TGTGCCAGCAGTTACTCGATCGGCGGTCTAGCGGCCCTCGAGCAGTACTTC. Protein sequence: CASSYSIGGLAALEQYF.

This clonotype has more than one count but fewer than ten. V and J are TRBV7-9 and TRBJ2-1, with D perhaps matching TRBD1 (6 bases). Germline CDR1 SEHNR, CDR2 FQNEAQ (reference sequence). With 5 bases removed from V and 8 bases from J, the gap between germline ends came to 22 bases. The CDR3 spans 16 residues. DNA of the CDR3: TGTGCCAGCAGCCGGACAGAGATGTTGTCGAGATATGAGCAGTTCTTC. Residues: CASSRTEMLSRYEQFF.

CDR3 residues: CSHSPPRAGSYNEQFF. For the CDR3, the DNA is TGCAGTCACTCACCCCCTCGAGCGGGATCCTACAATGAGCAGTTCTTC. The rearrangement joins TRBV20-1 to TRBJ2-1, with 7 bases that match TRBD2. Trimming took 8 bases from V and 1 from J; bases not matched to a gene: 14. Germline-derived CDR1 and CDR2 are DFQATT and SNEGSKA (reference sequence). CDR3 length: 16 residues.

CDR3: CASSLGFKAGAGTDTQYF. CDR3 bases: TGTGCCAGCAGCTTAGGGTTCAAAGCGGGAGCTGGGACAGATACGCAGTATTTT. The genes are TRBV11-2 and TRBJ2-3; 8 nucleotides agree with TRBD2. J gave up 3 bases and V 1 base, and 12 bases lay outside the gene matches. The CDR3 runs to 18 residues. The V gene's germline CDR1 is SGHAT and CDR2 FQNNGV.

The rearrangement joins TRBV6-1 to TRBJ1-5; D gene unclear. The CDR3 sequence is 15 residues long. Germline CDR1 reads MNHNS; CDR2 reads SASEGT. The V gene lost 6 bases and the J gene lost 2 bases, with 14 bases spanning the gap. The CDR3 here is CASRERRVGNQPQHF. The CDR3 DNA sequence: TGTGCCAGCAGAGAAAGACGGGTGGGCAATCAGCCCCAGCATTTT.

This clonotype has just a few counts. The rearrangement joins TRBV20-1 to TRBJ2-1; perhaps D is TRBD1 or TRBD2 (5 bases each). The CDR3 covers 18 residues. Germline CDR1 reads DFQATT; CDR2 reads SNEGSKA (reference sequence). Trimming left V 0 bases short and J 4 bases short, with 22 bases between. The chain's CDR3 is CSARDMGVGGGSYNEQFF. CDR3 nucleotides: TGCAGTGCTAGAGATATGGGGGTCGGAGGCGGGTCTTACAATGAGCAGTTCTTC.

This clonotype was observed a handful of times. The chain joins TRBV15 to TRBJ2-1; 8 bases map to TRBD1. Germline V gene sequence: CDR1 LNHNV, CDR2 YYDKDF (reference sequence). The CDR3 is 16 amino acids. The junction had 6 bases not matched to a gene; V was cut back by 4 bases and J by 1 base. CDR3 residues: CATSKPGDRSYNEQFF. In DNA form, the CDR3 reads TGTGCCACCAGCAAGCCCGGGGACAGGTCCTACAATGAGCAGTTCTTC.

The table lists this clonotype with a few counts. The gene calls are TRBV12-3 or TRBV12-4 and TRBJ1-5, with TRBD1 matching over 11 bases. J gave up 5 bases and V 6 bases, and 9 bases lay outside the gene matches. The CDR3 covers 16 residues. The CDR3 loop is CASRRGQGAGDQPQHF. CDR3 DNA: TGTGCCAGCAGGCGCGGACAGGGGGCCGGAGATCAGCCCCAGCATTTT.

This clonotype is classed as medium-sized (0.01 to 0.1%). The chain joins TRBV29-1 to TRBJ2-7; 9 bases fit TRBD2. Germline-derived CDR1 and CDR2 are SQVTM and ANQGSEA. The CDR3 consists of 14 residues. V trimming: 5 bases; J trimming: 5 bases; junction bases outside the gene matches: 10. CDR3 bases: TGCAGCGTTCTTGGTGGCGGGAGGGCCAACGAGCAGTACTTC. Protein sequence: CSVLGGGRANEQYF.

The chain joins TRBV30 to TRBJ2-2, with TRBD2 matching 10 bases. CDR3 size: 14 residues. The germline gives CDR1 GTSNPN, CDR2 SVGIG (reference sequence). CDR3 region: CAGGASGRTGELFF. As DNA, the CDR3 is TGTGCTGGGGGTGCTAGCGGGAGAACCGGGGAGCTGTTTTTT.

In this sample, this clonotype turned up many times. V gene TRBV28 combines with J gene TRBJ2-6; D is possibly TRBD2 (6 bases). Germline assignment: CDR1 MDHEN and CDR2 SYDVKM. This CDR3 is built from 17 residues. V lost 2 bases and J lost 0, with 11 bases in between. The CDR3 bases are TGTGCCAGCAGTTTAACGGGGGATGCCTCTGGGGCCAACGTCCTGACTTTC. It encodes CASSLTGDASGANVLTF.

This clonotype was seen a few times. CDR3 protein: CASSSGSYNEQFF. In nucleotides, the CDR3 is TGTGCCAGCAGCTCCGGGTCCTACAATGAGCAGTTCTTC. V gene TRBV7-2 combines with J gene TRBJ2-1; D call uncertain. V was pared by 4 bases and J by 1 base, with 5 bases between. The CDR3 sequence is 13 residues long. The germline V gene encodes CDR1 SGHTA and CDR2 FQGNSA.

A word on this clonotype: Being one base from a much bigger clone, this may be a read error. This chain uses TRBV20-1 with TRBJ2-3; 14 bases match TRBD2. Germline V lookup: CDR1 DFQATT, CDR2 SNEGSKA (reference sequence). The CDR3 runs 17 residues. CDR3 in DNA: TGCAGTGCATCGGGACTAGCGGGAGAGGGCCCCACAGATGCGCAGTATTTT. Protein sequence: CSASGLAGEGPTDAQYF.